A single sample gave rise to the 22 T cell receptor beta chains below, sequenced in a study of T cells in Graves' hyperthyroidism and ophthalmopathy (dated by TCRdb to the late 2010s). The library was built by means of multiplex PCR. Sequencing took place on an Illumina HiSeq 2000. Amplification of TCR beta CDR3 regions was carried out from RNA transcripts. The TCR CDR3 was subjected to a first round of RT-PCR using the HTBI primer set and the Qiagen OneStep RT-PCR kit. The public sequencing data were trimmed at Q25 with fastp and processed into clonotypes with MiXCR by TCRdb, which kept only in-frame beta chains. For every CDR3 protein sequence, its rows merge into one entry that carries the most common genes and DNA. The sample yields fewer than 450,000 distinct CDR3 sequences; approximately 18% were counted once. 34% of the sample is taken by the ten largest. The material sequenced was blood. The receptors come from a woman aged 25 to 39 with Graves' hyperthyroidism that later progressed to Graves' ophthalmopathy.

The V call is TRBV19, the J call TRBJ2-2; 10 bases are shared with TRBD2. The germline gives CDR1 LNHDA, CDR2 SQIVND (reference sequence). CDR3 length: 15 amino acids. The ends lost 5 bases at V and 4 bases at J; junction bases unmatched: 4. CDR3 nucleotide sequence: TGTGCCAGTAGTTTTGTAGCGGGGGGCACCGGGGAGCTGTTTTTT. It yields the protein CASSFVAGGTGELFF.

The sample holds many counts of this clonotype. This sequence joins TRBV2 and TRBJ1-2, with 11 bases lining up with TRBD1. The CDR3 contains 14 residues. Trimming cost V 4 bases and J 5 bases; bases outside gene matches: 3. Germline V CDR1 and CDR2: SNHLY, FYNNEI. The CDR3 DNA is TGTGCCAGCAGTGCCGGGACAGGGGGGTATGGCTACACCTTC. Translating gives CASSAGTGGYGYTF. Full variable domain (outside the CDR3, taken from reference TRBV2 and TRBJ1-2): EPEVTQTPSHQVTQMGQEVILRCVPISNHLYFYWYRQILGQKVEFLVSFYNNEISEKSEIFDDQFSVERPDGSNFTLKIRSTKLEDSAMYFCASSAGTGGYGYTFGSGTRLTVV.

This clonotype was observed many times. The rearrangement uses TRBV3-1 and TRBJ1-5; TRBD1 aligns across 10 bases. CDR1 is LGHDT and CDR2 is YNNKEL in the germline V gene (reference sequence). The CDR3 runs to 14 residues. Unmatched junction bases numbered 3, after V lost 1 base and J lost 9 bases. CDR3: CASSQGQGASPQHF. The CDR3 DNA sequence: TGTGCCAGCAGCCAAGGACAGGGGGCTTCGCCCCAGCATTTT.

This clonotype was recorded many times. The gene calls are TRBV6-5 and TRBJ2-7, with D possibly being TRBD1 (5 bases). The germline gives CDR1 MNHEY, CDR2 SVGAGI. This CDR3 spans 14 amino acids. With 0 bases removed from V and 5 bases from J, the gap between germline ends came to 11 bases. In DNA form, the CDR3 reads TGTGCCAGCAGTTACTCAGTATTGGGGCACGAGCAGTACTTC. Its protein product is CASSYSVLGHEQYF.

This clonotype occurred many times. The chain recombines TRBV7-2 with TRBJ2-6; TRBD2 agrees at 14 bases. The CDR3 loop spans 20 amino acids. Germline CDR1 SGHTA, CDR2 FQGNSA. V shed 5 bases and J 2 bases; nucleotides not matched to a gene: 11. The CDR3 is CASSLRLAGGRTAGANVLTF. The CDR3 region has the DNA TGTGCCAGCAGCCTCAGACTAGCGGGGGGGCGAACCGCTGGGGCCAACGTCCTGACTTTC. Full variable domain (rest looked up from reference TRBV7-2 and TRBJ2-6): GAGVSQSPSNKVTEKGKDVELRCDPISGHTALYWYRQSLGQGLEFLIYFQGNSAPDKSGLPSDRFSAERTGGSVSTLTIQRTQQEDSAVYLCASSLRLAGGRTAGANVLTFGAGSRLTVL.

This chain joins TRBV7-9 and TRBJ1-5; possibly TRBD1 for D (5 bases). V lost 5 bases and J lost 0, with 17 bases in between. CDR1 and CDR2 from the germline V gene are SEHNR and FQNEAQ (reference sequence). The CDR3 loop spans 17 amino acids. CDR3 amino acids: CASSLAQGGYSNQPQHF. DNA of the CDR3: TGTGCCAGCAGCCTCGCGCAGGGAGGTTATAGCAATCAGCCCCAGCATTTT. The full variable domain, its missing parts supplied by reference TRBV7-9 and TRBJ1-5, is DTGVSQNPRHKITKRGQNVTFRCDPISEHNRLYWYRQTLGQGPEFLTYFQNEAQLEKSRLLSDRFSAERPKGSFSTLEIQRTEQGDSAMYLCASSLAQGGYSNQPQHFGDGTRLSIL.

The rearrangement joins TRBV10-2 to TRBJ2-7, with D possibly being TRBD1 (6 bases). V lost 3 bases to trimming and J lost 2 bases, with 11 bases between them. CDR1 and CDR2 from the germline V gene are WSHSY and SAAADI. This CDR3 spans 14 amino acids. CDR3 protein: CASSEAGAAYEQYF. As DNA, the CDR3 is TGCGCCAGCAGTGAAGCAGGGGCTGCCTACGAGCAGTACTTC.

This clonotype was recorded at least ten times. Written as DNA, the CDR3 is TGTGCCAGCAGTTACGGGGAACAGGGAAGAGCTTTCTTT. Amino acids: CASSYGEQGRAFF. This chain joins TRBV6-2 or TRBV6-3 and TRBJ1-1; possible D gene TRBD1, 6 bases. Germline V gives CDR1 MNHEY, CDR2 SVGEGT. V was trimmed by 2 bases and J by 10 bases, leaving 14 bases between them. This CDR3 comprises 13 residues.

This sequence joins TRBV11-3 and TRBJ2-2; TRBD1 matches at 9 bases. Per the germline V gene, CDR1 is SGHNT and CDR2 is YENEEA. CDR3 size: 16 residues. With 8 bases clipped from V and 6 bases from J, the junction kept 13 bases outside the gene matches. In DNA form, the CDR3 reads TGTGCCAGCGGCTCTGGGACAGGGCGTCTCTCCGGGGAGCTGTTTTTT. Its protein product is CASGSGTGRLSGELFF.

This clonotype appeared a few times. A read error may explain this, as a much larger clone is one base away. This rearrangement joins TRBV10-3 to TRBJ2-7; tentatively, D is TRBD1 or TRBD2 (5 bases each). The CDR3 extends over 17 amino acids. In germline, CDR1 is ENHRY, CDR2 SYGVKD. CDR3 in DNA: TGTGTCATCAGTGAGTCGAAACAGGACCCGGACTTCTACGAGCAGTACTTC. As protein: CVISESKQDPDFYEQYF.

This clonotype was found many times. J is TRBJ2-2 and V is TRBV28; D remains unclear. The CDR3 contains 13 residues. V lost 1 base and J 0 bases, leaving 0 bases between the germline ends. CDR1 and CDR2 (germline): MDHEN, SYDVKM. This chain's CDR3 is CASSLSNTGELFF. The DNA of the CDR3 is TGTGCCAGCAGTTTATCGAACACCGGGGAGCTGTTTTTT.

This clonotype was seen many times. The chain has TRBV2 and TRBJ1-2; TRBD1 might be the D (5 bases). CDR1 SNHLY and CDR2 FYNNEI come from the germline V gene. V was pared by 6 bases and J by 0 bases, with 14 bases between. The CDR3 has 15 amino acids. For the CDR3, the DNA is TGTGCCAGCAGCGAAATAACAGGCTCTAACTATGGCTACACCTTC. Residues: CASSEITGSNYGYTF.

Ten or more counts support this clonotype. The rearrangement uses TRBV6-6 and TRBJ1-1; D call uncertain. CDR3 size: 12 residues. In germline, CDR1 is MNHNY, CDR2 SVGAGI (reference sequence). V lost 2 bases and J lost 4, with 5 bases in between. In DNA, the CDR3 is TGTGCCAGCAGTTACATAGGCACTGAAGCTTTCTTT. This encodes CASSYIGTEAFF.

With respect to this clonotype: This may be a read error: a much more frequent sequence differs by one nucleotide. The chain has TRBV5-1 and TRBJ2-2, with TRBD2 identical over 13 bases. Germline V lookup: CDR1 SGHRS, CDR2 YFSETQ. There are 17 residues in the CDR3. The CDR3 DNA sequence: TGCGCCAGCAGCGGGACTAGCGGGACCGGATGGACCGGGGAGCCGTTTTTT. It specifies CASSGTSGTGWTGEPFF.

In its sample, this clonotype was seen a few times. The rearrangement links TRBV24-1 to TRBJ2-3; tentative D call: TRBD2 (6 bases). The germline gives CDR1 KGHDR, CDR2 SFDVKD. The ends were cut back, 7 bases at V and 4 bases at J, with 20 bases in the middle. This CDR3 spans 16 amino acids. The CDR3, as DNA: TGTGCCACCAGCGCCCCGCCGGGGCGGGGAGCAGATACGCAGTATTTT. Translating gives CATSAPPGRGADTQYF.

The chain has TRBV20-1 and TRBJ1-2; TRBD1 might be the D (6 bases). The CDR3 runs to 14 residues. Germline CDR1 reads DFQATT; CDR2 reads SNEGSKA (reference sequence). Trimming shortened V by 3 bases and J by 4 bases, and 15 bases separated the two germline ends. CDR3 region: CSARAYLQGYGYTF. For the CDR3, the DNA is TGCAGTGCTAGGGCTTATCTACAGGGCTATGGCTACACCTTC.

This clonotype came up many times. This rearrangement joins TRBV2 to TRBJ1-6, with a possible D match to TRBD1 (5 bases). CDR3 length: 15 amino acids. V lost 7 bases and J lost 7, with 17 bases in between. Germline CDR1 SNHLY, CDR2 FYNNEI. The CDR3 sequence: CASTPDPGPNSPLHF. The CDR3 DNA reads TGTGCCAGCACGCCTGATCCGGGACCAAATTCACCCCTCCACTTT.

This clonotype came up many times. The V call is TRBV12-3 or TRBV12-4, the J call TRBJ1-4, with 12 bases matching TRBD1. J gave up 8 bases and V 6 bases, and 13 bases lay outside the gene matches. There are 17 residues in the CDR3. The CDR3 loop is CASRGDRGRADEEKLFF. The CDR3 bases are TGTGCCAGCAGAGGGGACAGGGGGCGCGCGGACGAAGAAAAACTGTTTTTT.

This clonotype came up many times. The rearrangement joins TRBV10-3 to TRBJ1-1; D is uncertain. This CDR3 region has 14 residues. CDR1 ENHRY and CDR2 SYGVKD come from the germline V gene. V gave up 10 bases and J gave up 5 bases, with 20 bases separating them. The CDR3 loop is CATGPGKGGTEAFF. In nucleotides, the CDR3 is TGTGCCACCGGCCCAGGAAAGGGAGGGACTGAAGCTTTCTTT.

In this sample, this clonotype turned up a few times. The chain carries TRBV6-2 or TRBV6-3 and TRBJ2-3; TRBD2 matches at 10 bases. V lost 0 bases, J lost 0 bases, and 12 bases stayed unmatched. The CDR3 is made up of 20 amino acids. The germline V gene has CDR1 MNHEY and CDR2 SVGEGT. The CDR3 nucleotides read TGTGCCAGCAGTTACTCGCCTAGCGGGGGAGTAACACTAAGCACAGATACGCAGTATTTT. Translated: CASSYSPSGGVTLSTDTQYF.

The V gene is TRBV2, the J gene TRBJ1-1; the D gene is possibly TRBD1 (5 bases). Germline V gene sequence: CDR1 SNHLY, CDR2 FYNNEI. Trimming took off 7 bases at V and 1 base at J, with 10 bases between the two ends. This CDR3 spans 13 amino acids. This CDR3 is CASTEGANTEAFF. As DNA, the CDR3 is TGTGCCAGCACCGAAGGGGCGAACACTGAAGCTTTCTTT.

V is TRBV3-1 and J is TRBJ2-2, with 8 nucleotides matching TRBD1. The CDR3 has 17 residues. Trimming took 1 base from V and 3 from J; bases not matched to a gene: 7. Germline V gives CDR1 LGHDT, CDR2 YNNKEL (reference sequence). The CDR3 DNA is TGTGCCAGCAGCCAAGTTAGCAGGGGGCGCCACACCGGGGAGCTGTTTTTT. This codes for CASSQVSRGRHTGELFF.